This is a list of T cell receptor beta chains from one sample in a study of shared clonotypes between healthy human individuals. Profiling relied on immunoSEQ multiplex PCR, and the TCRdb table lists in-frame clones only, not all of them. The repertoire holds around 2.3 million clones, 95% seen once, with about 0.13% in the top ten. The sample consisted of naive CD4+ T cells sorted from blood. The receptors come from a man aged 18-30 years in good health. CDR3s include the opening cysteine and the closing phenylalanine or tryptophan.

v_call	j_call	cdr3_aa
TRBV5-8	TRBJ2-1	CASSLRDRDYNEQFF
TRBV7-3	TRBJ2-2	CASSSRQGVLFF
TRBV28	TRBJ2-7	CASSPSSSYEQYF
TRBV4-1	TRBJ2-5	CASSQVQGREETQYF
TRBV9	TRBJ2-2	CASSVGTGTLNTGELFF
TRBV5-6	TRBJ1-2	CASSLDSSTYGYTF
TRBV4-3	TRBJ2-1	CASSRGGLGDNEQFF
TRBV30	TRBJ1-2	CAWSVSVYGYTF
TRBV30	TRBJ1-5	CAWSGDRGNQPQHF
TRBV14	TRBJ2-7	CASSNNGLAGIYEQYF
TRBV6-5	TRBJ1-2	CASSSGTVVSYTF
TRBV7-3	TRBJ2-3	CASSTLAGTDTQYF
TRBV5-1	TRBJ2-6	CASSGVSGANVLTF
TRBV7-2	TRBJ2-3	CASSLRADTDTQYF
TRBV27	TRBJ2-5	CASKFQVGETQYF